These 21 T cell receptor beta chains share one sample of origin, sequenced in a study of T cell responses to AZD1222 COVID-19 vaccine. Profiled with immunoSEQ multiplex PCR; TCRdb holds only in-frame clones, not every one. This repertoire shows some 110,000 clones, about 80% found once; its top ten account for about 9.5%. This specimen was peripheral blood, taken on day 0 of AZD1222 vaccination. These receptors originate from an adult in good health.

The gene calls are TRBV4-2 and TRBJ2-2, with 11 bases matching TRBD1. Trimming cost V 1 base and J 3 bases; bases outside gene matches: 1. The CDR3 is made up of 16 amino acids. The germline gives CDR1 LGHNA, CDR2 YNFKEQ. Here the CDR3 reads CASSQGTGGDTGELFF. The CDR3 coding sequence is TGTGCCAGCAGCCAAGGGACAGGGGGCGACACCGGGGAGCTGTTTTTT.

This clone has just a few counts. In DNA, the CDR3 is TGTGCCTGGAGACGTGGGCGCGTTCCGAATTCACCCCTCCACTTT. Amino acids: CAWRRGRVPNSPLHF. The chain combines TRBV30 with TRBJ1-6; D call uncertain. The germline V gene encodes CDR1 GTSNPN and CDR2 SVGIG (reference sequence). Trimming removed 3 bases from V and 7 bases from J, with 16 bases in between. The CDR3 covers 15 residues. The variable domain in full, completed from reference TRBV30 and TRBJ1-6, reads SQTIHQWPATLVQPVGSPLSLECTVEGTSNPNLYWYRQAAGRGLQLLFYSVGIGQISSEVPQNLSASRPQDRQFILSSKKLLLSDSGFYLCAWRRGRVPNSPLHFGNGTRLTVT.

The chain links TRBV5-1 to TRBJ1-4, with D perhaps TRBD1 (5 bases). Germline V gene sequence: CDR1 SGHRS, CDR2 YFSETQ. The CDR3 loop spans 14 amino acids. Trimming pared 5 bases from V and 7 bases from J, leaving 15 bases between. CDR3 sequence: CASSWTSEREKLFF. CDR3 bases: TGCGCCAGCAGTTGGACATCGGAACGTGAAAAACTGTTTTTT.

The CDR3, as DNA: TGTGCCAGTAGCAAGCGGTATTCACCCACAGATACGCAGTATTTT. It encodes CASSKRYSPTDTQYF. The chain joins TRBV19 to TRBJ2-3; D might be TRBD2 (5 bases). CDR1 is LNHDA, CDR2 SQIVND, per germline (reference sequence). The V end lost 6 bases, the J end lost 2 bases, and 15 bases lay between the germline ends. CDR3 length: 15 residues.

V usage is TRBV7-2 and J usage is TRBJ2-1; D might be TRBD2 (6 bases). The germline V gene encodes CDR1 SGHTA and CDR2 FQGNSA. Trimming stripped 4 bases from V and 9 bases from J, with 16 bases between. The CDR3 has 14 residues. The CDR3 sequence: CASSSDYRRGEQFF. DNA of the CDR3: TGTGCCAGCAGCTCGGACTACCGTCGCGGTGAGCAGTTCTTC.

CDR3 residues: CASSLFGVRYGYTF. DNA of the CDR3: TGTGCCAGCAGTTTATTCGGGGTTCGGTATGGCTACACCTTC. The chain joins TRBV28 to TRBJ1-2; no reliable D call. Germline V CDR1 and CDR2: MDHEN, SYDVKM. V lost 1 base and J lost 5, with 11 bases in between. The CDR3 runs to 14 residues.

The genes are TRBV28 and TRBJ2-1; 12 nucleotides match TRBD2. The CDR3 covers 16 residues. Per the germline V gene, CDR1 is MDHEN and CDR2 is SYDVKM. Trimming at V came to 3 bases and at J to 4 bases, leaving 4 bases not matched to a gene. For the CDR3, the DNA is TGTGCCAGCAGTTTGTGGACTAGCGGGAAGTACAATGAGCAGTTCTTC. Protein sequence: CASSLWTSGKYNEQFF.

This chain uses TRBV28 with TRBJ2-6; 8 bases line up with TRBD1. The CDR3 spans 16 residues. Germline loops: CDR1 MDHEN, CDR2 SYDVKM. The V segment lost 3 bases and the J segment 0 bases; nucleotides outside the gene matches: 1. The CDR3 is CASSLTGVSGANVLTF. The CDR3 coding sequence is TGTGCCAGCAGTTTGACAGGGGTCTCTGGGGCCAACGTCCTGACTTTC.

The chain combines TRBV28 with TRBJ2-7, with TRBD2 matching 8 bases. The CDR3 is made up of 16 amino acids. The junction had 9 bases not matched to a gene; V was cut back by 2 bases and J by 3 bases. CDR1 is MDHEN, CDR2 SYDVKM, per germline. The CDR3 here is CASSLSGTSANYEQYF. For the CDR3, the DNA is TGTGCCAGCAGTTTAAGCGGGACTAGTGCAAACTACGAGCAGTACTTC.

The rearrangement links TRBV28 to TRBJ2-7; D is perhaps TRBD1 (6 bases). The germline V gene has CDR1 MDHEN and CDR2 SYDVKM. With 4 bases removed from V and 5 bases from J, the gap between germline ends came to 15 bases. The CDR3 totals 14 residues. This CDR3 reads CASSWGTFSDEQYF. The DNA for the CDR3 is TGTGCCAGCAGTTGGGGGACATTCTCGGACGAGCAGTACTTC. The entire variable domain, with the rest obtained from reference TRBV28 and TRBJ2-7, is as follows: DVKVTQSSRYLVKRTGEKVFLECVQDMDHENMFWYRQDPGLGLRLIYFSYDVKMKEKGDIPEGYSVSREKKERFSLILESASTNQTSMYLCASSWGTFSDEQYFGPGTRLTVT.

This chain links TRBV28 with TRBJ2-7; 7 bases are a match to TRBD1. The germline V gene has CDR1 MDHEN and CDR2 SYDVKM. The ends lost 4 bases at V and 0 bases at J; junction bases unmatched: 9. The CDR3 extends over 16 amino acids. The CDR3 bases are TGTGCCAGCAGTTCCCGACGGGGACAGAGCTCCTACGAGCAGTACTTC. Its protein product is CASSSRRGQSSYEQYF.

The chain combines TRBV5-1 with TRBJ2-5; TRBD1 might be the D (7 bases). Germline CDR1 and CDR2: SGHRS and YFSETQ. The CDR3 length is 15 residues. V was pared by 3 bases and J by 1 base, with 13 bases between. In DNA, the CDR3 is TGCGCCAGCAGCTCGGGGGCAGGGGGCCAAGAGACCCAGTACTTC. This codes for CASSSGAGGQETQYF.

The rearrangement links TRBV6-5 to TRBJ1-2, with D tentatively TRBD1 (6 bases). The V and J ends lost 6 bases and 0 bases respectively, with 11 bases between them. In germline, CDR1 is MNHEY, CDR2 SVGAGI. The CDR3 contains 14 residues. The DNA for the CDR3 is TGTGCCAGCAGGCCCGGGACAACTAACTATGGCTACACCTTC. Amino acids: CASRPGTTNYGYTF.

CDR3 sequence (DNA): TGCGCCAGCAGCTTGGCCCTAGGGCAGGGGACCCAGTACTTC. Translated: CASSLALGQGTQYF. The chain carries TRBV5-1 and TRBJ2-5; possible D gene TRBD1, 5 bases. This CDR3 has 14 amino acids. Trimming pared 0 bases from V and 7 bases from J, leaving 13 bases between. Looked up from germline, CDR1 is SGHRS and CDR2 is YFSETQ.

The V gene is TRBV7-9, the J gene TRBJ2-7, with no clear D. The CDR3 has 14 residues. From germline, CDR1 is SEHNR and CDR2 FQNEAQ (reference sequence). Between the trimmed V and J ends, which lost 4 bases and 2 bases, there was a span of 12 bases. The chain's CDR3 is CASSSERLAYEQYF. CDR3 nucleotide sequence: TGTGCCAGCAGCTCCGAGAGGTTGGCCTACGAGCAGTACTTC.

The chain uses TRBV28 and TRBJ2-7, with TRBD2 matching over 16 bases. The germline V gene has CDR1 MDHEN and CDR2 SYDVKM. J lost 3 bases, V lost 9 bases, and 11 bases had no gene match. The CDR3 covers 17 residues. CDR3 residues: CASKPGLAGGPGYEQYF. The DNA for the CDR3 is TGTGCCAGTAAGCCGGGACTAGCGGGAGGGCCTGGCTACGAGCAGTACTTC.

The chain carries TRBV21-1 and TRBJ2-1. TRBV21-1 constitutes a pseudogene. CDR3 length: 20 residues. The CDR3 loop is CASSKNPSSGQEYQGNEQFF. DNA of the CDR3: TGTGCCAGCAGCAAAAATCCAAGCTCGGGGCAGGAATACCAAGGCAATGAGCAGTTCTTC.

The J gene is TRBJ1-2, the V gene TRBV19; TRBD1 might be the D (5 bases). In germline, CDR1 is LNHDA, CDR2 SQIVND (reference sequence). The CDR3 totals 15 residues. Trimming left V 3 bases short and J 2 bases short, with 13 bases between. CDR3 region: CASSIKMGENYGYTF. As DNA, the CDR3 is TGTGCCAGTAGTATTAAGATGGGGGAGAACTATGGCTACACCTTC.

This clone showed up just a few times. The chain joins TRBV18 to TRBJ2-2; a possible D gene is TRBD1 (6 bases). The CDR3 extends over 16 amino acids. The V end was cut by 3 bases, the J end by 1 base, with 12 bases between. CDR1 KGHSH and CDR2 LQKENI come from the germline V gene. Here the CDR3 reads CASSPQRTENTGELFF. For the CDR3, the DNA is TGTGCCAGCTCACCTCAGAGGACAGAGAACACCGGGGAGCTGTTTTTT.

This clone has just a few counts. J is TRBJ1-1 and V is TRBV6-5; D possibly corresponds to TRBD1 (5 bases). V dropped 4 bases and J dropped 4 bases, with 13 bases sitting between them. Looked up from germline, CDR1 is MNHEY and CDR2 is SVGAGI. This CDR3 contains 14 residues. In DNA form, the CDR3 reads TGTGCCAGCAGTTTGCCGGGGGGAGGCACTGAAGCTTTCTTT. Its protein product is CASSLPGGGTEAFF.

V and J are TRBV19 and TRBJ1-2, with D tentatively TRBD1 (6 bases). Trimming took off 3 bases at V and 1 base at J, with 15 bases between the two ends. CDR1 is LNHDA and CDR2 is SQIVND in the germline V gene (reference sequence). The CDR3 totals 16 residues. CDR3: CASSIFAGEVNYGYTF. The CDR3, as DNA: TGTGCCAGTAGTATCTTCGCAGGGGAGGTTAACTATGGCTACACCTTC.